This passage covers 20 T cell receptor beta chains from one sample sequenced in a study of T cell responses to AZD1222 COVID-19 vaccine. Some clones are missing from TCRdb's copy, which holds only in-frame ones; the method was immunoSEQ multiplex PCR. The repertoire holds about 210,000 clones, with approximately 94% as singletons. Sequenced material: peripheral blood, taken 28 days after the second dose of the MenACWY control vaccine. Every receptor here comes from an adult who received the MenACWY meningococcal vaccine as a control.

The rearrangement links TRBV2 to TRBJ2-7; a weak D match, TRBD2 (6 bases). CDR1 is SNHLY and CDR2 is FYNNEI in the germline V gene. Trimming stripped 3 bases from V and 0 bases from J, with 12 bases between. The CDR3 extends over 15 amino acids. The CDR3 coding sequence is TGTGCCAGCAGTGAGGGTGGGCGGGGCTCCTACGAGCAGTACTTC. It yields the protein CASSEGGRGSYEQYF.

V gene TRBV5-4 combines with J gene TRBJ2-1; 12 bases map to TRBD2. Germline V gene data show CDR1 as SGHNT and CDR2 as YYREEE (reference sequence). This CDR3 is built from 15 residues. Trimming cost V 4 bases and J 7 bases; bases outside gene matches: 6. The CDR3: CASSQTSGGMNEQFF. In DNA, the CDR3 is TGTGCCAGCAGCCAAACTAGCGGGGGGATGAATGAGCAGTTCTTC.

This chain uses TRBV6-4 with TRBJ1-1, with D perhaps matching TRBD1 (5 bases). Between the trimmed V and J ends, which lost 5 bases and 0 bases, there was a span of 7 bases. The length of the CDR3 is 13 residues. Germline V gene sequence: CDR1 MRHNA, CDR2 SNTAGT. CDR3 in DNA: TGTGCCAGCAGTCAGGGAATGAACACTGAAGCTTTCTTT. This translates into CASSQGMNTEAFF.

CDR3 in amino acids: CASTSMTGANTEAFF. In nucleotides, the CDR3 is TGTGCCAGCACTTCCATGACAGGGGCGAACACTGAAGCTTTCTTT. J is TRBJ1-1 and V is TRBV6-5; 8 bases agree with TRBD1. CDR1 and CDR2 (germline): MNHEY, SVGAGI. The CDR3 is made up of 15 amino acids. Germline trimming cut 7 bases from V and 1 base from J; bases unmatched to any gene: 8.

The chain uses TRBV6-1 and TRBJ2-7; the D gene could be TRBD1 or TRBD2 (5 bases each). V shed 2 bases and J shed 2 bases, with 13 bases lying between them. This CDR3 region has 15 residues. Germline CDR1 and CDR2: MNHNS and SASEGT. The CDR3 DNA reads TGTGCCAGCAGTGAAATCACTGGGGGACCCTACGAGCAGTACTTC. This codes for CASSEITGGPYEQYF.

This clone has just one count. CDR3 amino acids: CASSSGGGPYEQYF. Here the CDR3 DNA reads TGCGCCAGCAGCTCCGGGGGAGGGCCCTACGAGCAGTACTTC. The J gene is TRBJ2-7, the V gene TRBV5-1; TRBD2 matches at 7 bases. Germline V gives CDR1 SGHRS, CDR2 YFSETQ. This CDR3 is built from 14 residues. V was clipped by 3 bases and J by 2 bases; unmatched bases: 5.

The gene calls are TRBV12-5 and TRBJ1-3; D remains ambiguous. This CDR3 has 17 residues. Between the trimmed V and J ends, which lost 1 base and 1 base, there was a span of 14 bases. In germline, CDR1 is LGHNT, CDR2 FRNRAP. The CDR3 is CASGLEPGEPSGNTIYF. In DNA form, the CDR3 reads TGTGCTAGTGGTTTGGAACCCGGGGAACCTTCTGGAAACACCATATATTTT.

The rearrangement joins TRBV15 to TRBJ1-4, with unresolved D. The V and J ends lost 1 base and 4 bases respectively, with 4 bases between them. CDR1 and CDR2 (germline): LNHNV, YYDKDF (reference sequence). The CDR3 is 13 residues long. The CDR3 region has the DNA TGTGCCACCAGCAGAGGAATTAATGAAAAACTGTTTTTT. Protein sequence: CATSRGINEKLFF.

The table lists this clone with a count of one. V and J are TRBV5-6 and TRBJ2-7; no definite D call. V was trimmed by 0 bases and J by 2 bases, leaving 9 bases between them. The CDR3 covers 14 residues. Germline V gene data show CDR1 as SGHDT and CDR2 as YYEEEE. The CDR3 DNA is TGTGCCAGCAGCTTGGAAACCCGAGCCTACGAGCAGTACTTC. Its protein product is CASSLETRAYEQYF.

V usage is TRBV19 and J usage is TRBJ1-1; a weak D match, TRBD1 (5 bases). The germline CDR1 and CDR2 sequences are LNHDA and SQIVND (reference sequence). The CDR3 consists of 14 residues. The V end lost 6 bases, the J end lost 0 bases, and 11 bases lay between the germline ends. Here the CDR3 DNA reads TGTGCCAGTAGCCCCCCGGGGCTGAACACTGAAGCTTTCTTT. Protein: CASSPPGLNTEAFF.

The chain combines TRBV6-6 with TRBJ1-1; 7 bases match TRBD1. The germline V gene encodes CDR1 MNHNY and CDR2 SVGAGI (reference sequence). The V and J ends lost 4 bases and 4 bases, in that order; junction bases with no gene match: 6. The CDR3 length is 14 residues. For the CDR3, the DNA is TGTGCCAGCAGTTCCCAGGGGGAGGTCACTGAAGCTTTCTTT. Translation gives CASSSQGEVTEAFF.

This CDR3 reads CASSSSGSTNEQYF. CDR3 bases: TGTGCCAGCAGTAGTAGCGGGAGCACCAACGAGCAGTACTTC. V is TRBV28 and J is TRBJ2-7; 9 bases match TRBD2. Germline lookup yields CDR1 MDHEN and CDR2 SYDVKM. The trim removed 5 bases at V and 5 bases at J, leaving 7 bases unmatched. This CDR3 has 14 residues.

The chain carries TRBV27 and TRBJ2-1, with TRBD2 matching 7 bases. V shed 0 bases and J 15 bases; nucleotides not matched to a gene: 8. CDR1 MNHEY and CDR2 SMNVEV come from the germline V gene (reference sequence). There are 13 residues in the CDR3. The CDR3: CASSLSGGLDGFF. The CDR3 DNA reads as TGTGCCAGCAGTTTATCAGGTGGACTAGATGGGTTCTTC.

The chain combines TRBV4-1 with TRBJ1-1; D is possibly TRBD1 (6 bases). From germline, CDR1 is MGHRA and CDR2 YSYEKL. The CDR3 consists of 15 residues. The ends were cut back, 4 bases at V and 1 base at J, with 13 bases in the middle. CDR3 residues: CASSPPGAGNTEAFF. Written as DNA, the CDR3 is TGCGCCAGCAGCCCCCCGGGGGCAGGGAACACTGAAGCTTTCTTT.

The chain uses TRBV15 and TRBJ2-3; a possible D gene is TRBD2 (5 bases). V lost 2 bases and J 3 bases, leaving 21 bases between the germline ends. The CDR3 consists of 18 residues. Per germline, CDR1 LNHNV and CDR2 YYDKDF (reference sequence). The chain's CDR3 is CATSRNARTETGTDTQYF. In DNA form, the CDR3 reads TGTGCCACCAGCAGAAATGCCCGGACCGAAACGGGGACAGATACGCAGTATTTT.

V is TRBV28 and J is TRBJ2-2, with 12 bases fitting TRBD1. The V gene end was trimmed by 2 bases and the J gene end by 1 base; junction bases not matched to a gene: 8. This CDR3 has 19 amino acids. Germline CDR1 and CDR2: MDHEN and SYDVKM. CDR3: CASSLRTGTGGRNTGELFF. CDR3 DNA: TGTGCCAGCAGTTTACGGACCGGGACAGGGGGCAGGAACACCGGGGAGCTGTTTTTT.

The chain combines TRBV6-5 with TRBJ2-1, with D possibly matching TRBD2 (5 bases). CDR3 size: 14 residues. In germline, CDR1 is MNHEY, CDR2 SVGAGI. Trimming cost V 8 bases and J 0 bases, with 11 bases left between them. The CDR3 is CASSVSVSYNEQFF. The DNA of the CDR3 is TGTGCCAGCTCGGTTAGCGTCTCCTACAATGAGCAGTTCTTC.

V gene TRBV10-3 combines with J gene TRBJ2-7; TRBD2 might be the D (6 bases). The CDR3 length is 13 residues. CDR1 and CDR2 from the germline V gene are ENHRY and SYGVKD. V was trimmed by 7 bases and J by 6 bases, leaving 16 bases between them. CDR3 bases: TGTGCCATCACTAGATCAGGAGGGAGCGAGCAGTACTTC. Translating it yields CAITRSGGSEQYF.

The chain couples TRBV6-5 to TRBJ2-2; D is unclear. The CDR3 is 12 residues long. Trimming took 6 bases from V and 7 from J, leaving 9 bases between them. Germline V lookup: CDR1 MNHEY, CDR2 SVGAGI. The DNA of the CDR3 is TGTGCCAGCAGCTCCGATGGCGGGGAGCTGTTTTTT. The encoded protein is CASSSDGGELFF.

The rearrangement uses TRBV7-6 and TRBJ2-1; TRBD2 might be the D (6 bases). Trimming cost V 5 bases and J 0 bases, with 14 bases left between them. Germline lookup yields CDR1 SGHVS and CDR2 FNYEAQ. The CDR3 is made up of 16 amino acids. CDR3 in DNA: TGTGCCAGCAGCCCACTCCCCGGGAGCTCCTACAATGAGCAGTTCTTC. Residues: CASSPLPGSSYNEQFF.